A single sample gave rise to the 8 T cell receptor beta chains below, sequenced in a study of PD-1 blockade in classical Hodgkin lymphoma. As for time point: cycle 4 day 1 (C4D1), after more than five weeks of nivolumab. With no exception, relapse followed autologous stem cell transplantation in all patients, and brentuximab vedotin exposure varied. Libraries were prepared by immunoSEQ multiplex PCR; TCRdb keeps only in-frame clonotypes and omits some of them. In the table there are about 50,000 clones, about 90% of which are singletons. The starting material was peripheral blood mononuclear cells (PBMCs), obtained before the fourth cycle of nivolumab. The receptor source for this set is a human donor with classical Hodgkin lymphoma.

The chain employs TRBV2 and TRBJ2-1; 10 nucleotides match TRBD2. Germline V gene data show CDR1 as SNHLY and CDR2 as FYNNEI. There are 13 residues in the CDR3. The junction had 1 base not matched to a gene; V was cut back by 6 bases and J by 5 bases. The CDR3 nucleotides read TGTGCCAGCAGAGCGGGAGGGAACAATGAGCAGTTCTTC. Amino acid sequence: CASRAGGNNEQFF.

This chain links TRBV15 with TRBJ1-1, with unresolved D. Trimming pared 5 bases from V and 0 bases from J, leaving 19 bases between. CDR1 is LNHNV and CDR2 is YYDKDF in the germline V gene (reference sequence). The CDR3 length is 17 residues. CDR3: CATSARISVPMNTEAFF. CDR3 nucleotides: TGTGCCACCAGCGCACGCATCAGCGTACCAATGAACACTGAAGCTTTCTTT.

The V and J genes are TRBV12-5 and TRBJ2-3; 9 positions match TRBD2. Germline V gene sequence: CDR1 LGHNT, CDR2 FRNRAP. CDR3 length: 16 amino acids. V gave up 1 base and J gave up 0 bases; unmatched junction bases: 2. CDR3 region: CASGLALAGSTDTQYF. CDR3 nucleotides: TGTGCTAGTGGTTTGGCGCTAGCGGGAAGCACAGATACGCAGTATTTT.

The genes are TRBV4-1 and TRBJ2-7; no definite D call. CDR3 length equals 11 residues. Germline V gives CDR1 MGHRA, CDR2 YSYEKL. The germline V and J ends were trimmed by 5 bases and 3 bases, with 5 bases remaining between them. In DNA form, the CDR3 reads TGCGCCAGCAGCGACTTCTACGAGCAGTACTTC. As protein: CASSDFYEQYF.

Written as DNA, the CDR3 is TGTGCCAGCAGTGAAGAAAGTAGGGGAAAACTGTTTTTT. It specifies CASSEESRGKLFF. The chain uses TRBV2 and TRBJ1-4; TRBD1 might be the D (5 bases). Deletions cut 1 base from V and 10 bases from J, with 10 bases between. From germline, CDR1 is SNHLY and CDR2 FYNNEI. This CDR3 is 13 amino acids long.

This chain links TRBV9 with TRBJ2-1, with D uncertain. This CDR3 spans 14 amino acids. The germline V gene has CDR1 SGDLS and CDR2 YYNGEE. Trimming pared 4 bases from V and 4 bases from J, leaving 12 bases between. The CDR3: CASSSRTVYNEQFF. CDR3 nucleotide sequence: TGTGCCAGCAGCTCCCGGACGGTATACAATGAGCAGTTCTTC. Looking up the rest from reference TRBV9 and TRBJ2-1 gives the full variable domain: DSGVTQTPKHLITATGQRVTLRCSPRSGDLSVYWYQQSLDQGLQFLIQYYNGEERAKGNILERFSAQQFPDLHSELNLSSLELGDSALYFCASSSRTVYNEQFFGPGTRLTVL.

This clone has just one count. The CDR3 region is CASSLWGGQGAYEQYF. The DNA of the CDR3 is TGCGCCAGCAGCTTGTGGGGAGGACAGGGCGCCTACGAGCAGTACTTC. The V and J genes are TRBV5-1 and TRBJ2-7; the match to TRBD1 covers 8 bases. V lost 1 base and J lost 2; bases outside the gene matches: 8. Germline CDR1 is SGHRS and CDR2 is YFSETQ. The CDR3 covers 16 residues.

The gene calls are TRBV27 and TRBJ2-3; 8 bases match TRBD2. Germline CDR1 and CDR2: MNHEY and SMNVEV (reference sequence). With 5 bases clipped from V and 5 bases from J, the junction kept 9 bases outside the gene matches. This CDR3 comprises 15 residues. The CDR3 loop is CASSKPGLGIDTQYF. The DNA of the CDR3 is TGTGCCAGCAGTAAGCCGGGACTAGGTATAGATACGCAGTATTTT.